The 15 T cell receptor beta chains below all came from one sample that was sequenced in a study of T-cell reconstitution after alpha-beta-depleted transplantation in children. It was with unique molecular identifiers that the TCRbeta library was prepared. TCRdb reprocessed the PCR reads via MiXCR and lists one record per CDR3 protein. The table lists about 490,000 distinct CDR3 sequences, about 10% of them singletons. The sample was PBMCs, taken before TCRalphabeta/CD19-depleted stem cell transplant. The receptors shown here come from a child under 10 years old with inherited bone marrow failure, due to receive a stem cell transplant.

This clonotype was recorded at least ten times. The chain couples TRBV4-3 to TRBJ2-5; the D is unclear. V lost 1 base and J 1 base, leaving 13 bases between the germline ends. Per the germline V gene, CDR1 is LGHNA and CDR2 is YSLEER. CDR3 length: 16 amino acids. In DNA, the CDR3 is TGCGCCAGCAGCCAAGCCTTTAGTGGGATCCAAGAGACCCAGTACTTC. This encodes CASSQAFSGIQETQYF.

This chain connects TRBV20-1 to TRBJ1-5; 9 bases are a match to TRBD1. Germline lookup yields CDR1 DFQATT and CDR2 SNEGSKA (reference sequence). CDR3 size: 17 residues. The ends lost 0 bases at V and 3 bases at J; junction bases unmatched: 9. This chain's CDR3 is CSARDQGQGRYNQPQHF. The CDR3 DNA sequence: TGCAGTGCTAGAGATCAAGGACAGGGGAGGTACAATCAGCCCCAGCATTTT.

This clonotype was counted many times. This sequence joins TRBV7-2 and TRBJ2-1; D gene unclear. The ends were cut back, 10 bases at V and 0 bases at J, with 10 bases in the middle. Germline V gene data show CDR1 as SGHTA and CDR2 as FQGNSA. The CDR3 contains 13 residues. The CDR3 coding sequence is TGTGCCACAGCCGTGGGCTCCTACAATGAGCAGTTCTTC. This translates into CATAVGSYNEQFF.

This clonotype was observed a handful of times. The V call is TRBV2, the J call TRBJ1-2, with TRBD1 as a possible D gene (6 bases). CDR1 SNHLY and CDR2 FYNNEI come from the germline V gene. Trimming took 3 bases from V and 6 from J, leaving 8 bases between them. The CDR3 is 12 amino acids. CDR3 loop: CASSEAGDGYTF. CDR3 sequence (DNA): TGTGCCAGCAGTGAGGCAGGGGATGGCTACACCTTC.

This clonotype was found many times. The gene calls are TRBV15 and TRBJ2-3; D is unclear. The length of the CDR3 is 12 residues. The V end lost 1 base, the J end lost 4 bases, and 3 bases lay between the germline ends. Per germline, CDR1 LNHNV and CDR2 YYDKDF (reference sequence). CDR3 in amino acids: CATSRGPDTQYF. In nucleotides, the CDR3 is TGTGCCACCAGCAGAGGGCCAGATACGCAGTATTTT.

This sequence joins TRBV18 and TRBJ2-5; tentative D call: TRBD1 (5 bases). The CDR3 contains 15 residues. Germline CDR1 reads KGHSH; CDR2 reads LQKENI. Trimming pared 5 bases from V and 4 bases from J, leaving 17 bases between. CDR3 sequence (DNA): TGTGCCAGCTCAACCATGCAGGGAAGTAGAGAGACCCAGTACTTC. It codes for CASSTMQGSRETQYF. Based on the CDR3 plus reference TRBV18 and TRBJ2-5, the full variable domain is NAGVMQNPRHLVRRRGQEARLRCSPMKGHSHVYWYRQLPEEGLKFMVYLQKENIIDESGMPKERFSAEFPKEGPSILRIQQVVRGDSAAYFCASSTMQGSRETQYFGPGTRLLVL.

At least ten counts were recorded for this clonotype. The chain employs TRBV29-1 and TRBJ2-1; no clear D. CDR1 is SQVTM and CDR2 is ANQGSEA in the germline V gene. The length of the CDR3 is 14 residues. V shed 4 bases and J shed 12 bases, with 22 bases lying between them. CDR3 bases: TGCAGCGTTGGGTCCTCAGAAGGGTGGGAAGGGCAGTTCTTC. It encodes CSVGSSEGWEGQFF.

In its sample, this clonotype was seen many times. J is TRBJ1-5 and V is TRBV9; tentatively, D is TRBD1 (5 bases). The CDR3 contains 15 residues. Trimming removed 4 bases from V and 6 bases from J, with 17 bases in between. In germline, CDR1 is SGDLS, CDR2 YYNGEE. DNA for the CDR3: TGTGCCAGCAGCCCCGGGACGGCCCGGGGTCAGCCCCAGCATTTT. As protein: CASSPGTARGQPQHF.

V is TRBV5-1 and J is TRBJ2-2; D not certain. CDR1 is SGHRS and CDR2 is YFSETQ in the germline V gene. CDR3 length: 15 amino acids. V was cut by 0 bases and J by 10 bases, with 16 bases left in between. This CDR3 is CASSLALGITLELFF. The CDR3 region has the DNA TGCGCCAGCAGCTTGGCCTTGGGGATCACCTTGGAGCTGTTTTTT.

This chain connects TRBV2 to TRBJ1-1; 7 bases are shared with TRBD1. Germline assignment: CDR1 SNHLY and CDR2 FYNNEI. The CDR3 runs 12 residues. Unmatched junction bases numbered 6, after V lost 4 bases and J lost 10 bases. Here the CDR3 DNA reads TGTGCCAGCAGTGGCCAAGACAGGGCAGCTTTCTTT. Its protein is CASSGQDRAAFF.

This clonotype was observed a handful of times. CDR3 coding DNA: TGCAGTGCTGCCCCGGGACTAGCGGAGAATGAGCAGTTCTTC. It specifies CSAAPGLAENEQFF. The chain has TRBV20-1 and TRBJ2-1, with 11 bases lining up with TRBD2. This CDR3 is 14 amino acids long. The V and J ends lost 5 bases and 7 bases, in that order; junction bases with no gene match: 7. Germline assignment: CDR1 DFQATT and CDR2 SNEGSKA (reference sequence).

The chain recombines TRBV12-3 or TRBV12-4 with TRBJ1-2; D is possibly TRBD1 (5 bases). This CDR3 has 15 amino acids. The V gene lost 6 bases and the J gene lost 8 bases, with 22 bases spanning the gap. DNA of the CDR3: TGTGCCAGCAGCCGTAGCTCGGGTAGGGGAGAAGGCTACACCTTC. Translated, it gives CASSRSSGRGEGYTF.

This clonotype was counted many times. This sequence joins TRBV20-1 and TRBJ2-7; 9 positions match TRBD1. The CDR3 is made up of 15 amino acids. CDR1 and CDR2 from the germline V gene are DFQATT and SNEGSKA (reference sequence). J lost 6 bases, V lost 6 bases, and 15 bases had no gene match. The CDR3 region has the DNA TGCAGTGCCGCGGTGCGACAGGGGGGAATAGGCGAGCAGTACTTC. Translated, it gives CSAAVRQGGIGEQYF.

The V gene is TRBV30, the J gene TRBJ2-7; D perhaps matches TRBD2 (5 bases). Germline V gene sequence: CDR1 GTSNPN, CDR2 SVGIG (reference sequence). Trimming pared 2 bases from V and 2 bases from J, leaving 10 bases between. CDR3 length: 13 residues. The CDR3 DNA reads TGTGCCTGGAGTCACGGGAAAGCCTACGAGCAGTACTTC. Protein product: CAWSHGKAYEQYF.

The sample holds a few counts of this clonotype. The V and J genes are TRBV6-5 and TRBJ2-1, with D possibly TRBD2 on 7 matching bases. Germline values: CDR1 MNHEY, CDR2 SVGAGI. V was shortened by 2 bases and J by 0 bases, with 14 bases between the two germline ends. The CDR3 is 17 amino acids. The DNA for the CDR3 is TGTGCCAGCAGTTACGTAGGGGGGGCCCCCTCCTACAATGAGCAGTTCTTC. Amino acids: CASSYVGGAPSYNEQFF.